These 9 T cell receptor beta chains share one sample of origin, sequenced in a study of blood T cells in healthy people across ages. A J-beta primer mix and a sample-barcoded 5' primer were used in a second PCR of roughly 6 to 12 cycles. TCRdb reanalysed the 5' RACE reads using MiXCR and keeps one entry per CDR3 protein. The sample yields fewer than 1 million distinct CDR3 sequences, roughly 44% seen once. Sequenced: blood. These receptors came from a man in his sixties in good health.

On this clonotype: At one end, the junction sequence differs from germline, possibly due to a read error. The chain links TRBV10-3 to TRBJ2-1; 13 bases fit TRBD2. CDR3 length: 18 residues. Germline V lookup: CDR1 ENHRY, CDR2 SYGVKD. CDR3 loop: CATSGGLAGVSSYNEQFF. CDR3 nucleotide sequence: TGTGCCACCAGTGGCGGACTAGCGGGGGTCAGCTCCTACAATGAGCAGTTCTTC.

A word on this clonotype: One junction end disagrees with the germline gene, perhaps due to a read error. CDR3 nucleotide sequence: TGCGCCAGCAACCAAGATGGGAGTCGCTCCGATACGCAGTATTTT. This encodes CASNQDGSRSDTQYF. The genes are TRBV4-1 and TRBJ2-3; D is perhaps TRBD2 (5 bases). This CDR3 is built from 15 residues. Looked up from germline, CDR1 is MGHRA and CDR2 is YSYEKL.

J is TRBJ2-2 and V is TRBV7-2; D gene uncertain. V lost 6 bases to trimming and J lost 6 bases, with 11 bases between them. This CDR3 comprises 13 residues. The germline V gene encodes CDR1 SGHTA and CDR2 FQGNSA. CDR3 in amino acids: CASSLSQAGELFF. CDR3 coding DNA: TGTGCCAGCAGTCTCTCCCAGGCCGGGGAGCTGTTTTTT.

This clonotype showed up just a few times. The chain links TRBV9 to TRBJ1-2, with 9 bases identical to TRBD1. This CDR3 spans 16 amino acids. Germline CDR1 reads SGDLS; CDR2 reads YYNGEE. The V and J ends lost 0 bases and 2 bases, in that order; junction bases with no gene match: 5. The CDR3 loop is CASSVGSDRGNYGYTF. The CDR3 DNA reads TGTGCCAGCAGCGTAGGAAGCGACAGGGGGAACTATGGCTACACCTTC.

The V call is TRBV9, the J call TRBJ1-2; 7 positions match TRBD1. Germline V gene sequence: CDR1 SGDLS, CDR2 YYNGEE. This CDR3 has 15 residues. J gave up 3 bases and V 4 bases, and 9 bases lay outside the gene matches. The CDR3 here is CASSPRQGGDYGYTF. CDR3 DNA sequence: TGTGCCAGCAGCCCCCGACAGGGCGGGGACTATGGCTACACCTTC.

This clonotype was seen more than once but under ten times. The CDR3 sequence is CSAPQGPVTYEQYF. The DNA for the CDR3 is TGCAGTGCTCCTCAGGGGCCGGTCACCTACGAGCAGTACTTC. The chain recombines TRBV20-1 with TRBJ2-7; possibly TRBD1 for D (6 bases). V lost 5 bases, J lost 2 bases, and 16 bases lay in between. In germline, CDR1 is DFQATT, CDR2 SNEGSKA (reference sequence). CDR3 length equals 14 residues.

This sequence joins TRBV3-1 and TRBJ2-7; D gene uncertain. The CDR3 length is 12 residues. Germline V gene data show CDR1 as LGHDT and CDR2 as YNNKEL (reference sequence). V was pared by 4 bases and J by 6 bases, with 10 bases between. The CDR3 DNA is TGTGCCAGCAGCCGAAACCCCCCCGAGCAGTACTTC. Its translation: CASSRNPPEQYF.

The DNA of the CDR3 is TGCAGTGCTAGTAGTCGGTACAATGAGCAGTTCTTC. The encoded protein is CSASSRYNEQFF. The rearrangement joins TRBV20-1 to TRBJ2-1; no definite D call. The CDR3 totals 12 residues. V was trimmed by 3 bases and J by 4 bases, leaving 7 bases between them. The V gene's germline CDR1 is DFQATT and CDR2 SNEGSKA (reference sequence).

The chain links TRBV7-2 to TRBJ2-1; the match to TRBD2 covers 9 bases. Germline lookup yields CDR1 SGHTA and CDR2 FQGNSA. J gave up 3 bases and V 5 bases, and 8 bases lay outside the gene matches. The CDR3 totals 16 residues. The CDR3 DNA follows: TGTGCCAGCAGCCCGGTGGGAGCGGGGGGCTACAATGAGCAGTTCTTC. This translates into CASSPVGAGGYNEQFF.